This T cell receptor (beta chain) stems from a study of T cell responses to AZD1222 COVID-19 vaccine. Across the whole study: It was second doses at about 4 or about 12 weeks that were pooled.

V was pared by 3 bases and J by 1 base, with 2 bases between. The CDR3 is 12 residues long. In germline, CDR1 is SGHTA, CDR2 FQGNSA. Only one count was recorded for this clone. TCRdb's copy holds only in-frame clones and misses some; the assay was immunoSEQ multiplex PCR. The data contain about 130,000 clones, 85% to 90% of them singletons. Here the sequenced sample was peripheral blood, taken on day 0 of AZD1222 vaccination. The chain combines TRBV7-2 with TRBJ2-3; D remains unclear. The sequence was collected from an adult in good health. The CDR3 region is CASSFGTDTQYF. CDR3 in DNA: TGTGCCAGCAGCTTTGGCACAGATACGCAGTATTTT.